The source of this TCR beta chain is a study of cytomegalovirus exposure and HLA in healthy donors. Study-level information: The same platform as the roughly 670 first-cohort repertoires was used for the 100 to 150 validation repertoires, a later analysis reported.

Germline V CDR1 and CDR2: LNHDA, SQIVND (reference sequence). Trimming removed 3 bases from V and 5 bases from J, with 10 bases in between. The CDR3 has 13 residues. The donors were part of the validation cohort, which consisted of some 120 subjects and was separate from the first cohort of roughly 620 subjects. Using immunoSEQ multiplex PCR, the repertoire was profiled, and TCRdb retains in-frame clones only, with some absent. The sample lists 200,000 to 250,000 clones, over 65% seen once, with roughly 5.5% in the top ten. The sequencing input was PBMCs. The chain combines TRBV19 with TRBJ1-2; tentatively, D is TRBD1 (5 bases). The clonotype originates from a woman between 18 and 30 years old in good health and CMV-seronegative. The CDR3 is CASSITGRYGYTF. As DNA, the CDR3 is TGTGCCAGTAGTATTACGGGGCGATATGGCTACACCTTC.